Listed here are 3 T cell receptor beta chains from one sample, sequenced in a study of T cells in Graves' hyperthyroidism and ophthalmopathy. RNA transcripts were the template for amplifying TCR beta CDR3 regions. First-round RT-PCR of the TCR CDR3 relied on the HTBI primer set. TCRdb fed the multiplex PCR reads into MiXCR, producing one record per CDR3 protein. Of roughly 660,000 distinct CDR3 sequences detected, 15% to 20% appear once; the ten largest clones hold about 16%. Sequencing input: blood. These TCRs come from a man aged 50-59 years with Graves' hyperthyroidism.

Many counts were recorded for this clonotype. The rearrangement links TRBV28 to TRBJ2-3; D is uncertain. V was clipped by 4 bases and J by 6 bases, with 17 bases between them. This CDR3 spans 15 amino acids. Germline V gives CDR1 MDHEN, CDR2 SYDVKM. CDR3 sequence reads: CASSYLVGRPDTQYF. The CDR3 DNA reads TGTGCCAGCAGTTATCTGGTGGGTCGGCCGGATACGCAGTATTTT.

This clonotype appeared once. The rearrangement links TRBV20-1 to TRBJ1-2, with D possibly matching TRBD1 (6 bases). CDR3 length equals 12 residues. V dropped 6 bases and J dropped 7 bases, with 15 bases sitting between them. CDR1 and CDR2 (germline): DFQATT, SNEGSKA (reference sequence). The CDR3 DNA reads as TGCAGTGCCAGCATCCGGGACACTGGCTACACCTTC. This translates into CSASIRDTGYTF.

This clonotype was recorded at least ten times. CDR3 sequence: CASSLAGAAGYEQYF. DNA of the CDR3: TGTGCCAGCAGTTTGGCGGGCGCCGCGGGCTACGAGCAGTACTTC. J is TRBJ2-7 and V is TRBV28, with D perhaps matching TRBD2 (5 bases). The CDR3 covers 15 residues. Trimming left V 3 bases short and J 3 bases short, with 15 bases between. The germline V gene has CDR1 MDHEN and CDR2 SYDVKM.